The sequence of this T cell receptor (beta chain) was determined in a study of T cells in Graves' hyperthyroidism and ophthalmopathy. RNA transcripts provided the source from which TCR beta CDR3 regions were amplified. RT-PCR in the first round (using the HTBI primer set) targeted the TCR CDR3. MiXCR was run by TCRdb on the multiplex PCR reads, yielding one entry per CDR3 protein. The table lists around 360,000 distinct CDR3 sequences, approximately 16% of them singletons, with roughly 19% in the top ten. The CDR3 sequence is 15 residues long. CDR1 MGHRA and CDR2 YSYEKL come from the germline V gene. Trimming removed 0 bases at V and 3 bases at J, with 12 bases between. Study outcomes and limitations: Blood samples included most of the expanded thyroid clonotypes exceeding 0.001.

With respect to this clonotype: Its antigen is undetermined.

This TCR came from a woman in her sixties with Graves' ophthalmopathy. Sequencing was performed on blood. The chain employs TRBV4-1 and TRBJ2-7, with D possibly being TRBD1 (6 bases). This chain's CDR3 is CASSQDSPGVYEQYF. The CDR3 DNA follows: TGCGCCAGCAGCCAAGATTCGCCAGGGGTCTACGAGCAGTACTTC.